This TCR beta chain was identified in a study of CD8 T cells in ankylosing spondylitis. This clonotype has just a few counts. The antigen remains unidentified. MiXCR, run by TCRdb on the 5' RACE reads, gives a single entry per CDR3 protein. Of fewer than 250,000 distinct CDR3 sequences in the sample, around 24% were seen once. Study-wide points: CD8+ cells made up the disease-linked clones, which were relatively rare in peripheral blood.

Trimming stripped 6 bases from V and 5 bases from J, with 10 bases between. The CDR3 is 11 residues long. The germline V gene has CDR1 DFQATT and CDR2 SNEGSKA (reference sequence). V usage is TRBV20-1 and J usage is TRBJ2-5; D remains ambiguous. This receptor was taken from a male donor with ankylosing spondylitis or in good health (not recorded which). Sequences were obtained from blood, either unsorted or a sorted T cell fraction (not recorded which). The CDR3 reads CSARAMETQYF. Here the CDR3 DNA reads TGCAGTGCCCGGGCTATGGAGACCCAGTACTTC.